The entry below describes one T cell receptor (beta chain). The antigen is unknown. The entry originates in a study of T-cell reconstitution after alpha-beta-depleted transplantation in children. Study observations and caveats: A year post-transplant, T-cell counts and diversity derived mostly from newly produced T cells.

The authors prepared the TCRbeta library with unique molecular identifiers. TCRdb called the PCR reads again in MiXCR, with one record for every CDR3 protein. The sample includes fewer than 550,000 distinct CDR3 sequences, roughly an eighth of them seen just once. CDR1 and CDR2 from the germline V gene are SQVTM and ANQGSEA. This CDR3 has 13 residues. Trimming took off 4 bases at V and 2 bases at J, with 9 bases between the two ends. This receptor was identified in a female patient aged 2-9 years who had a stem cell transplant for aplastic anemia, so the T cells may come from the graft donor. The V call is TRBV29-1, the J call TRBJ2-1; D is undetermined. The sequenced sample was PBMCs, mostly from graft donor cells, obtained 180 days after TCRalphabeta/CD19-depleted stem cell transplant. CDR3 protein: CSVVPLTYNEQFF. The CDR3 DNA reads TGCAGCGTTGTGCCTTTGACCTACAATGAGCAGTTCTTC.